These 11 T cell receptor beta chains share one sample of origin, sequenced in a study of blood T cell repertoires in COVID-19. Produced via immunoSEQ multiplex PCR; TCRdb's table is partial and in-frame only. This table holds approximately 10,000 clones, roughly 91% found once. Source material: peripheral blood. Every receptor here comes from a woman aged 55-70 years with active COVID-19.

The chain combines TRBV6-5 with TRBJ1-1; D not resolved. Germline CDR1 reads MNHEY; CDR2 reads SVGAGI. The V gene lost 0 bases and the J gene lost 0 bases, with 11 bases spanning the gap. The CDR3 has 16 amino acids. DNA of the CDR3: TGTGCCAGCAGTTACTCCCGGGGAGGGCTGAACACTGAAGCTTTCTTT. Amino acids: CASSYSRGGLNTEAFF.

The V call is TRBV27, the J call TRBJ2-3, with 10 bases aligning to TRBD2. V shed 4 bases, J shed 2 bases, and the junction held 6 bases outside the gene matches. The germline CDR1 and CDR2 sequences are MNHEY and SMNVEV (reference sequence). CDR3 size: 16 residues. The CDR3 DNA sequence: TGTGCCAGCAGTTCCTTAGCGGGGGGCTTCACAGATACGCAGTATTTT. This gives the protein CASSSLAGGFTDTQYF.

This chain links TRBV18 with TRBJ2-7, with 12 bases aligning to TRBD1. The V gene's germline CDR1 is KGHSH and CDR2 LQKENI. The CDR3 contains 19 residues. J gave up 2 bases and V 2 bases, and 13 bases lay outside the gene matches. The CDR3 spells CASSPFSGQGAQRAYEQYF. DNA of the CDR3: TGTGCCAGCTCACCATTTTCGGGACAGGGGGCTCAACGTGCCTACGAGCAGTACTTC. Supplemented by reference TRBV18 and TRBJ2-7, the full variable domain reads NAGVMQNPRHLVRRRGQEARLRCSPMKGHSHVYWYRQLPEEGLKFMVYLQKENIIDESGMPKERFSAEFPKEGPSILRIQQVVRGDSAAYFCASSPFSGQGAQRAYEQYFGPGTRLTVT.

This chain joins TRBV6-5 and TRBJ1-6, with TRBD1 matching 9 bases. This CDR3 is built from 14 residues. Unmatched junction bases numbered 5, after V lost 8 bases and J lost 6 bases. CDR1 and CDR2 (germline): MNHEY, SVGAGI. The CDR3, as DNA: TGTGCCAGCCTTCGACAGGGGGTTAATTCACCCCTCCACTTT. This gives the protein CASLRQGVNSPLHF.

The rearrangement joins TRBV6-5 to TRBJ1-6; D is ambiguous. V dropped 7 bases and J dropped 0 bases, with 10 bases sitting between them. Germline V gives CDR1 MNHEY, CDR2 SVGAGI. CDR3 length: 15 amino acids. CDR3 in amino acids: CASTLKRSYNSPLHF. CDR3 DNA: TGTGCCAGCACCCTAAAGCGCTCCTATAATTCACCCCTCCACTTT.

The rearrangement uses TRBV5-1 and TRBJ2-3; the match to TRBD2 covers 7 bases. The CDR3 extends over 16 amino acids. V was pared by 0 bases and J by 0 bases, with 4 bases of the junction left unmatched. Germline lookup yields CDR1 SGHRS and CDR2 YFSETQ. Here the CDR3 DNA reads TGCGCCAGCAGCTTGGTCGGGGGGATCAGCACAGATACGCAGTATTTT. Its protein is CASSLVGGISTDTQYF.

The chain joins TRBV18 to TRBJ2-3; TRBD2 agrees at 10 bases. V trimming: 3 bases; J trimming: 0 bases; junction bases outside the gene matches: 15. CDR3 length: 20 residues. CDR1 is KGHSH, CDR2 LQKENI, per germline. CDR3 region: CASSPLRSSGRRASTDTQYF. DNA for the CDR3: TGTGCCAGCTCACCCCTCCGGAGTAGCGGGAGGAGGGCTAGCACAGATACGCAGTATTTT.

The chain is built from TRBV7-2 and TRBJ2-7, with a tentative D call TRBD2 (5 bases). The CDR3 totals 15 residues. Germline CDR1 SGHTA, CDR2 FQGNSA. Trimming took off 4 bases at V and 3 bases at J, with 16 bases between the two ends. Here the CDR3 DNA reads TGTGCCAGCAGCTACGGAGGACTGAATTACTACGAGCAGTACTTC. This codes for CASSYGGLNYYEQYF.

This clone came up once. This chain connects TRBV5-1 to TRBJ1-2; the D gene is possibly TRBD1 (5 bases). The CDR3 loop spans 19 amino acids. Germline CDR1 SGHRS, CDR2 YFSETQ. The V end was cut by 1 base, the J end by 3 bases, with 25 bases between. The CDR3 region is CASSLFFIGQVNRYYGYTF. The CDR3 nucleotides read TGCGCCAGCAGCTTGTTTTTTATCGGGCAGGTTAACAGGTACTATGGCTACACCTTC. Together with reference TRBV5-1 and TRBJ1-2, the CDR3 gives the full variable domain: KAGVTQTPRYLIKTRGQQVTLSCSPISGHRSVSWYQQTPGQGLQFLFEYFSETQRNKGNFPGRFSGRQFSNSRSEMNVSTLELGDSALYLCASSLFFIGQVNRYYGYTFGSGTRLTVV.

The rearrangement uses TRBV6-5 and TRBJ2-2, with 9 bases fitting TRBD1. Germline values: CDR1 MNHEY, CDR2 SVGAGI. The CDR3 extends over 15 amino acids. Losses at the gene ends were 6 bases for V and 6 bases for J; bases not matched to a gene: 8. The CDR3 DNA is TGTGCCAGCAGGAGACAGGGGGGGTTGTCCGGGGAGCTGTTTTTT. Encoded protein: CASRRQGGLSGELFF.

The genes are TRBV29-1 and TRBJ2-1, with D unclear. Trimming cost V 4 bases and J 8 bases, with 6 bases left between them. The CDR3 has 10 amino acids. Germline CDR1 SQVTM, CDR2 ANQGSEA. The CDR3 sequence is CSVVGHEQFF. CDR3 bases: TGCAGCGTTGTGGGCCATGAGCAGTTCTTC.